One T cell receptor (beta chain) is described in this entry. The data belong to a study of CD8 T cells in Susac syndrome. Reverse transcription used about 0.45 to 1 ug RNA and random hexamers. An immunoSEQ multiplex PCR generated amplified TCR beta CDR3 products spanning 54 Vbeta and 13 Jbeta. Each CDR3 protein gets one entry after TCRdb re-called the immunoSEQ multiplex PCR reads with MiXCR. Of some 120,000 distinct CDR3 sequences listed, 94% are singletons. V lost 4 bases and J 0 bases, leaving 10 bases between the germline ends. The CDR3 runs to 13 residues. In germline, CDR1 is DFQATT, CDR2 SNEGSKA (reference sequence).

The sequencing sample was made of CD4+ T cells from PBMCs. The chain uses TRBV20-1 and TRBJ2-7, with a weak D call TRBD2 (5 bases). This clonotype was obtained from a human donor in good health. This CDR3 reads CSAISENSYEQYF. For the CDR3, the DNA is TGCAGTGCTATTAGCGAAAACTCCTACGAGCAGTACTTC.